What follows describes a single T cell receptor (beta chain). Being one base from a much bigger clone, this may be a read error. The sample comes from a study of response to subunit inactivated influenza vaccine. MiXCR, applied by TCRdb to the RT-PCR reads, yields one record per CDR3 protein. The table has about 520,000 distinct CDR3 sequences, around 7.9% seen once; the top ten hold under 15%. The germline gives CDR1 SGDLS, CDR2 YYNGEE. The CDR3 is made up of 13 amino acids. The sample was PBMCs from blood, taken around 25 months after vaccination. V usage is TRBV9 and J usage is TRBJ1-5; no clear D gene. The sequence derives from a man between 50 and 70 years old who received an inactivated influenza vaccine. The CDR3 DNA follows: TGTACCAGCAGTGGCGAGGGCAATCAGCCCCAGCATTTT. Protein product: CTSSGEGNQPQHF.